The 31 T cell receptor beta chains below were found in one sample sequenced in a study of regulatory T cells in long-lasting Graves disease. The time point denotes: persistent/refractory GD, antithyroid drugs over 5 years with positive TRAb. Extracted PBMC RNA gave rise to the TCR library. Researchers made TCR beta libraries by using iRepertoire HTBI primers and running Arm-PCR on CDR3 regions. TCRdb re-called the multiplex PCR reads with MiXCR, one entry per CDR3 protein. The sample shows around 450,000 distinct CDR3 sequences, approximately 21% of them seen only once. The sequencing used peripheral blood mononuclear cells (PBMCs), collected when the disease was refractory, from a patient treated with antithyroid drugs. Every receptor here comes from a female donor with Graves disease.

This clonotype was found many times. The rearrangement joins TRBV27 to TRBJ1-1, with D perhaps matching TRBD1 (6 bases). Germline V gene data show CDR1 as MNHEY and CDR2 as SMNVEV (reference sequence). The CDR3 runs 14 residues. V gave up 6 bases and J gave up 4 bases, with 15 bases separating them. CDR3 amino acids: CASRPQGSPTEAFF. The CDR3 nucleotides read TGTGCCAGCAGACCACAGGGTTCTCCCACTGAAGCTTTCTTT.

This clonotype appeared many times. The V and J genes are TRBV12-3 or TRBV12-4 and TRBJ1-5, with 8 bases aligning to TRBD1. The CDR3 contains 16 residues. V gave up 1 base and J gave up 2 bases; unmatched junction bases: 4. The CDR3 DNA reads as TGTGCCAGCAGTTTAGGACAGGGGACGGGCAATCAGCCCCAGCATTTT. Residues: CASSLGQGTGNQPQHF.

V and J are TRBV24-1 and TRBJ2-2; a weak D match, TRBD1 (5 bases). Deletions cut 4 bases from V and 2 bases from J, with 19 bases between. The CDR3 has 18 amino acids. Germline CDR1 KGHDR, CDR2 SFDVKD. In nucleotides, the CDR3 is TGTGCCACCAGTGAAACCTTCGTCCGGACAAGTAACACCGGGGAGCTGTTTTTT. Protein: CATSETFVRTSNTGELFF.

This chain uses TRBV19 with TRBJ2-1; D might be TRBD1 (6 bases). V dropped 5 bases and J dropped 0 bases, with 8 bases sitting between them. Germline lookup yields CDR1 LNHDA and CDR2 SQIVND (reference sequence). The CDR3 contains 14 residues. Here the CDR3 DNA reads TGTGCCAGTAGTTGGACAGCCTCCTACAATGAGCAGTTCTTC. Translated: CASSWTASYNEQFF.

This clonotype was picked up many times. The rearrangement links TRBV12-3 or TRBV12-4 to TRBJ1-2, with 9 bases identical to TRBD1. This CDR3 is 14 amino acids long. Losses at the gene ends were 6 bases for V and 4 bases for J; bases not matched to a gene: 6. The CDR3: CASSTTGGGYGYTF. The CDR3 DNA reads TGTGCCAGCAGCACAACAGGGGGCGGCTATGGCTACACCTTC.

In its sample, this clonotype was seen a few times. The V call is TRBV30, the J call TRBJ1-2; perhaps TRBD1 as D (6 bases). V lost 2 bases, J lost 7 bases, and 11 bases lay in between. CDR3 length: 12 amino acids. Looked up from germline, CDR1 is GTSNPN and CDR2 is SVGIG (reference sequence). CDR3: CAWSRGGSGYTF. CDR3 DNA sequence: TGTGCCTGGAGTCGCGGGGGCTCTGGCTACACCTTC.

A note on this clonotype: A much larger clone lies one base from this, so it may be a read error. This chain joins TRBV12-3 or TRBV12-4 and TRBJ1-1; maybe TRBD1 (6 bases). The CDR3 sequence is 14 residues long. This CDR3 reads CASSLQGGGTGAFF. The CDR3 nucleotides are TGTGCCAGCAGTTTACAGGGAGGGGGGACTGGAGCTTTCTTT.

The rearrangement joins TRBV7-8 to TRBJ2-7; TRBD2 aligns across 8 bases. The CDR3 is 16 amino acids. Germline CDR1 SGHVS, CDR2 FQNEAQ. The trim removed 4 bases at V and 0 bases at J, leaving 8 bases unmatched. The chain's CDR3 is CASSSPRGGSSYEQYF. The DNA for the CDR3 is TGTGCCAGCAGCTCCCCCCGGGGGGGCAGCTCCTACGAGCAGTACTTC.

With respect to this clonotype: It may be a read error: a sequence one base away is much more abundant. The CDR3 DNA sequence: TGTGCCAGCAGGAGACAGGGGGCGAATTATGGCTACACCTTC. It specifies CASRRQGANYGYTF. The chain joins TRBV6-1 to TRBJ1-2; TRBD1 aligns across 10 bases. This CDR3 contains 14 residues. CDR1 is MNHNS, CDR2 SASEGT, per germline. Trimming removed 6 bases from V and 5 bases from J; junction bases left unmatched: 6.

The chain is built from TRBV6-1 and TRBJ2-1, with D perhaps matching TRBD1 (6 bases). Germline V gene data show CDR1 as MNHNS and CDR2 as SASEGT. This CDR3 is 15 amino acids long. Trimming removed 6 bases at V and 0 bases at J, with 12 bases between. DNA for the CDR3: TGTGCCAGCAGCCAGGACAGCACCTCCTACAATGAGCAGTTCTTC. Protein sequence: CASSQDSTSYNEQFF.

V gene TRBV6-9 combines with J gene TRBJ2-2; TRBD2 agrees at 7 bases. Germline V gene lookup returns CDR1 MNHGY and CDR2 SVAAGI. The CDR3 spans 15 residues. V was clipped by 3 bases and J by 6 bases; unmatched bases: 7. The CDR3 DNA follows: TGTGCCAGCAGTTACGAGGGCCGGGGGGCCGGGGAGCTGTTTTTT. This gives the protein CASSYEGRGAGELFF.

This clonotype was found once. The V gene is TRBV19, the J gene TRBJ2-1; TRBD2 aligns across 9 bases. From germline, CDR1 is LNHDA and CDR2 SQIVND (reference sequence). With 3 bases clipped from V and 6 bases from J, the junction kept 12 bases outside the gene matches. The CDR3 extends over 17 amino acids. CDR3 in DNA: TGTGCCAGTAGTATTCGTCTGGGAGCGGGAGGCGCCAATGAGCAGTTCTTC. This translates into CASSIRLGAGGANEQFF.

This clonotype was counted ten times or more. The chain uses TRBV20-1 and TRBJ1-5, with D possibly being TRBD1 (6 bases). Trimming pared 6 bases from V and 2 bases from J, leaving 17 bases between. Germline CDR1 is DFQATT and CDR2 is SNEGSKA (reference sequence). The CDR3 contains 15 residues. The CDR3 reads CSAPMGGRGNQPQHF. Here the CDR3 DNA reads TGCAGTGCCCCTATGGGGGGGCGCGGCAATCAGCCCCAGCATTTT.

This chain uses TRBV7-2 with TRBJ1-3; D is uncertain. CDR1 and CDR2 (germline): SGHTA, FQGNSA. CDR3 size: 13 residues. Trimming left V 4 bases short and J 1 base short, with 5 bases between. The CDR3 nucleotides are TGTGCCAGCAGCTCTAGATCTGGAAACACCATATATTTT. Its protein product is CASSSRSGNTIYF. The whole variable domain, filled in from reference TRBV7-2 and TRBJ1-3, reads GAGVSQSPSNKVTEKGKDVELRCDPISGHTALYWYRQSLGQGLEFLIYFQGNSAPDKSGLPSDRFSAERTGGSVSTLTIQRTQQEDSAVYLCASSSRSGNTIYFGEGSWLTVV.

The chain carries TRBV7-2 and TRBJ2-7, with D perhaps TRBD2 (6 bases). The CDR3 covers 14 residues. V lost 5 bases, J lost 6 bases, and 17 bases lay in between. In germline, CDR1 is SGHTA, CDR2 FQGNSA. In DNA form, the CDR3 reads TGTGCCAGCAGCGGGGGGTCGTTAGTGTCCGAGCAGTACTTC. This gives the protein CASSGGSLVSEQYF.

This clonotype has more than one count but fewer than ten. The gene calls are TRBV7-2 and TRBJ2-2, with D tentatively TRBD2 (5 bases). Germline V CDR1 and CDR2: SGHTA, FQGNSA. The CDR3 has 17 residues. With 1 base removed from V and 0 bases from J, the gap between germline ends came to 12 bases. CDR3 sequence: CASSLDIAGPNTGELFF. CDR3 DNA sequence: TGTGCCAGCAGCTTAGATATCGCGGGCCCGAACACCGGGGAGCTGTTTTTT.

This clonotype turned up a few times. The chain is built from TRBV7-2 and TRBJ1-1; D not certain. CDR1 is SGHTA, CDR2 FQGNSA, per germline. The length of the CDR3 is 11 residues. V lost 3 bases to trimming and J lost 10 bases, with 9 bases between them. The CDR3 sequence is CASSFYEGAFF. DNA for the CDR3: TGTGCCAGCAGCTTTTACGAAGGAGCTTTCTTT. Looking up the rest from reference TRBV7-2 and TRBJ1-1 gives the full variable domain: GAGVSQSPSNKVTEKGKDVELRCDPISGHTALYWYRQSLGQGLEFLIYFQGNSAPDKSGLPSDRFSAERTGGSVSTLTIQRTQQEDSAVYLCASSFYEGAFFGQGTRLTVV.

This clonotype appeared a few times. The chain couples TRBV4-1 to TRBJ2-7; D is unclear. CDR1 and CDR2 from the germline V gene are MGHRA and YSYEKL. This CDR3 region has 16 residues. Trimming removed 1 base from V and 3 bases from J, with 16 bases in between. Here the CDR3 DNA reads TGCGCCAGCAGCCAAGGCTCGGACCCTGAGGTCTACGAGCAGTACTTC. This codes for CASSQGSDPEVYEQYF.

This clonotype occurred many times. For the CDR3, the DNA is TGTGCCACCAGTGATAACGACAGGGTTGTGAGCAATCAGCCCCAGCATTTT. Its protein product is CATSDNDRVVSNQPQHF. The rearrangement uses TRBV24-1 and TRBJ1-5; 7 bases are a match to TRBD1. Losses at the gene ends were 3 bases for V and 1 base for J; bases not matched to a gene: 8. The CDR3 runs to 17 residues. Germline CDR1 is KGHDR and CDR2 is SFDVKD.

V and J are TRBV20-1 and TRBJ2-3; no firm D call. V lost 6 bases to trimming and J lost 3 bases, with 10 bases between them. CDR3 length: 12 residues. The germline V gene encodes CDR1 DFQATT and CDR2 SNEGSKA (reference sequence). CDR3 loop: CSAEAPTDTQYF. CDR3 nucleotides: TGCAGTGCAGAGGCCCCGACAGATACGCAGTATTTT.

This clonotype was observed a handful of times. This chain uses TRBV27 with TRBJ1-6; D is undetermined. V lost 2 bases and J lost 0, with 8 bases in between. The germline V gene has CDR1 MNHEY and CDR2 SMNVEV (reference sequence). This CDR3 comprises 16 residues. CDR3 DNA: TGTGCCAGCAGTTTAGAACAGAGCTCCTATAATTCACCCCTCCACTTT. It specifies CASSLEQSSYNSPLHF.

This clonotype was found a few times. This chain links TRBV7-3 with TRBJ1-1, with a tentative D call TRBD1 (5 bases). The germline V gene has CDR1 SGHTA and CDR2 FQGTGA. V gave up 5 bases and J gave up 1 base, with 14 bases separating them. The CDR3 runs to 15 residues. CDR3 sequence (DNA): TGTGCCAGCAGCATAAGTGGGGCGACGAACACTGAAGCTTTCTTT. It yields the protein CASSISGATNTEAFF.

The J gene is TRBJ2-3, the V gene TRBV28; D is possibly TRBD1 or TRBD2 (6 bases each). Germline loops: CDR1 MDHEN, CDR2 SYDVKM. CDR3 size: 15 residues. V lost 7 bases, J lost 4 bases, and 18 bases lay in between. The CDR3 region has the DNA TGTGCCAGCATTCGAAGGGGGGTGACATCAGATACGCAGTATTTT. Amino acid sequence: CASIRRGVTSDTQYF.

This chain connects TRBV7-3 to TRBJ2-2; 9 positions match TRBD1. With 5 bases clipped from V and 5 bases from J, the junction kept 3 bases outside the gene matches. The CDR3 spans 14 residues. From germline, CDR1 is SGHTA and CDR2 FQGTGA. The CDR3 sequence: CASSAGTGTGELFF. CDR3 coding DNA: TGTGCCAGCAGCGCCGGGACAGGGACCGGGGAGCTGTTTTTT. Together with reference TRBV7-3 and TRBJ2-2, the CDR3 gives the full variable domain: GAGVSQTPSNKVTEKGKYVELRCDPISGHTALYWYRQSLGQGPEFLIYFQGTGAADDSGLPNDRFFAVRPEGSVSTLKIQRTERGDSAVYLCASSAGTGTGELFFGEGSRLTVL.

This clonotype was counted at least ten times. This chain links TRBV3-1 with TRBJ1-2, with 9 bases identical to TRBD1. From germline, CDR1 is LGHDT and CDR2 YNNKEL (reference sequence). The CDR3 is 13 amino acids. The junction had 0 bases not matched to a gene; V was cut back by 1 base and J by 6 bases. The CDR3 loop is CASSQGQGDGYTF. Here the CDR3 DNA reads TGTGCCAGCAGCCAAGGACAGGGGGATGGCTACACCTTC. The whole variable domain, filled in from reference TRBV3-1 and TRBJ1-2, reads DTAVSQTPKYLVTQMGNDKSIKCEQNLGHDTMYWYKQDSKKFLKIMFSYNNKELIINETVPNRFSPKSPDKAHLNLHINSLELGDSAVYFCASSQGQGDGYTFGSGTRLTVV.

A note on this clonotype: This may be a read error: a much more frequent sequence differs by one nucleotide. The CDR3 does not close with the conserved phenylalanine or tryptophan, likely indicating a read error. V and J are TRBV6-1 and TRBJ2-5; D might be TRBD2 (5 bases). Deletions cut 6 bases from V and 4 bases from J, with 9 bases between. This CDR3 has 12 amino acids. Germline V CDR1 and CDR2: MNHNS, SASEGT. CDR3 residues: CASRTAGETQYL. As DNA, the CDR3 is TGTGCCAGCAGGACGGCGGGAGAGACCCAGTACCTC.

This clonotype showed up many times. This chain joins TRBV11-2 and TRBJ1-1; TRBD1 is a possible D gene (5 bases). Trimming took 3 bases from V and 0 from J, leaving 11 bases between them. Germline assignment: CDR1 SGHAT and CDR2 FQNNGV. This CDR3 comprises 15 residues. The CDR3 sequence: CASSLGLGLNTEAFF. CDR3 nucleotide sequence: TGTGCCAGCAGCTTGGGGCTAGGTTTGAACACTGAAGCTTTCTTT.

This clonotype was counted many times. The DNA for the CDR3 is TGTGCCAGCAGTTTAGACCAGGGGGCAATCGAGCAGTACTTC. Its translation: CASSLDQGAIEQYF. The rearrangement joins TRBV28 to TRBJ2-7; 8 bases are shared with TRBD1. The CDR3 runs 14 residues. V was clipped by 2 bases and J by 6 bases; unmatched bases: 6. The germline gives CDR1 MDHEN, CDR2 SYDVKM.

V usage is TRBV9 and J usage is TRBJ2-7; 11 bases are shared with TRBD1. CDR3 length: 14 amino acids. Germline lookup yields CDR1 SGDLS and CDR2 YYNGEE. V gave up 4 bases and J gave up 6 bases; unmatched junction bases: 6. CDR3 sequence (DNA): TGTGCCAGCAGCCAATGGGGGACAGGGGGCGAGCAGTACTTC. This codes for CASSQWGTGGEQYF.

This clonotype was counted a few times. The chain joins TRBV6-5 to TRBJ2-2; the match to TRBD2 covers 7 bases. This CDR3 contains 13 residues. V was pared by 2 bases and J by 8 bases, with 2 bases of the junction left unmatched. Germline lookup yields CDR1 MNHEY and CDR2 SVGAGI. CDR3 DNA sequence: TGTGCCAGCAGTTACCCGGGGGGTGGGGAGCTGTTTTTT. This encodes CASSYPGGGELFF.

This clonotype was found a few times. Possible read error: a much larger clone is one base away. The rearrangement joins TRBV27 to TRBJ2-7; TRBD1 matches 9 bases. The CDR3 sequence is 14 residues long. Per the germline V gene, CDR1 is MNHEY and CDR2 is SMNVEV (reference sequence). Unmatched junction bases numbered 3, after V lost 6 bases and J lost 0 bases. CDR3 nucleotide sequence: TGTGCCAGCAGCGACAGGGGGAACTCCTACGAGCAGTACTTC. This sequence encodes CASSDRGNSYEQYF.